These 4 T cell receptor beta chains were sequenced from one sample in a study of shared clonotypes between healthy human individuals. Naive CD8 cells lacked CD45RO, underwent positive selection for CCR7 and left out terminally differentiated effector memory CD45RA+ cells. Profiled with immunoSEQ multiplex PCR; TCRdb holds only in-frame clones, not every one. Of around 1.9 million clones in the sample, around 95% were seen once. The sequenced sample was naive CD8+ T cells from PBMCs. The receptors come from a man younger than 35 in good health. Some clones in this sample may be carry-over from other donors' samples.

The chain uses TRBV6-5 and TRBJ2-7; the D gene is possibly TRBD1 (6 bases). CDR3 length equals 15 residues. CDR1 is MNHEY and CDR2 is SVGAGI in the germline V gene. Trimming took 2 bases from V and 2 from J, leaving 13 bases between them. The CDR3 loop is CASSYTMGQAYEQYF. CDR3 DNA sequence: TGTGCCAGCAGTTACACAATGGGACAAGCCTACGAGCAGTACTTC.

The chain uses TRBV4-1 and TRBJ2-1; D is unresolved. There are 15 residues in the CDR3. V was shortened by 3 bases and J by 7 bases, with 16 bases between the two germline ends. The germline V gene has CDR1 MGHRA and CDR2 YSYEKL. CDR3 bases: TGCGCCAGCAGCCAGGCCCAAACCTTAGTGAATGAGCAGTTCTTC. Translation: CASSQAQTLVNEQFF.

V usage is TRBV11-2 and J usage is TRBJ1-1; 7 positions agree with TRBD1. The germline gives CDR1 SGHAT, CDR2 FQNNGV. The CDR3 has 13 residues. V lost 2 bases to trimming and J lost 7 bases; unmatched junction nucleotides: 4. This CDR3 is CASSLWGTVEAFF. The CDR3 coding sequence is TGTGCCAGCAGCTTATGGGGGACAGTTGAAGCTTTCTTT.

This rearrangement joins TRBV7-9 to TRBJ1-1; D is unclear. The CDR3 runs to 15 residues. Trimming took 5 bases from V and 7 from J, leaving 20 bases between them. Germline V gene sequence: CDR1 SEHNR, CDR2 FQNEAQ (reference sequence). CDR3 DNA: TGTGCCAGCAGCGCAGTGGCCCCTGGAGGTGGTGAAGCTTTCTTT. Its protein is CASSAVAPGGGEAFF.